The next 2 T cell receptor beta chains were all read from a single sample in a study of blood T cell repertoires in COVID-19 (dated by TCRdb to about 2020). The library was produced with the immunoSEQ multiplex PCR assay. TCRdb took over this immuneACCESS table, retaining in-frame rearrangements with V and J assigned. Such tables are incomplete; in checked studies, under half of the missing clones stem from an unresolved V gene, and the remainder is unexplained. This sample holds roughly 26,000 clones; around 92% were observed only once. The top ten clonotypes cover under 3.5% of the sample. Sequencing was performed on peripheral blood. The receptors shown here come from a human donor in a cohort sampled during active COVID-19.

The chain joins TRBV24-1 to TRBJ2-3; 13 nucleotides line up with TRBD2. Germline V gene lookup returns CDR1 KGHDR and CDR2 SFDVKD. Unmatched junction bases numbered 3, after V lost 4 bases and J lost 0 bases. There are 17 residues in the CDR3. The CDR3 loop is CATSDQTSGGSTDTQYF. The CDR3 DNA reads as TGTGCCACCAGTGACCAGACTAGCGGGGGGAGCACAGATACGCAGTATTTT.

The chain is built from TRBV7-2 and TRBJ1-6; D is unclear. The V and J ends lost 5 bases and 9 bases respectively, with 17 bases between them. Germline V gene data show CDR1 as SGHTA and CDR2 as FQGNSA. This CDR3 spans 15 amino acids. The CDR3 DNA reads TGTGCCAGCAGCCACTTAAAAGACTTGGGTTCACCCCTCCACTTT. As protein: CASSHLKDLGSPLHF.